The rows below give T cell receptor beta chains drawn from one sample of a study of blood T cells in healthy people across ages. MiXCR was run by TCRdb on the 5' RACE reads, yielding one entry per CDR3 protein. The table shows roughly 640,000 distinct CDR3 sequences, with under 30% occurring only once. Sample: blood. Source of these receptors: an elderly woman in good health. Both conserved end residues are trimmed from each CDR3. D genes are given only for firm matches.

cdr3_aa: ASSPLQGGGDGYT
j_call: TRBJ1-2
v_call: TRBV18
d_call: -

cdr3_aa: ASSLGQGAQRGTEAF
j_call: TRBJ1-1
v_call: TRBV7-8
d_call: TRBD1

cdr3_aa: ASTVGYEQY
j_call: TRBJ2-7
v_call: TRBV25-1
d_call: -

cdr3_aa: ASSLSSGGPNEQY
j_call: TRBJ2-5
v_call: TRBV7-3
d_call: TRBD2

cdr3_aa: SVGGRAGADQETQY
j_call: TRBJ2-5
v_call: TRBV29-1
d_call: -

cdr3_aa: ASSRSIGETYEQY
j_call: TRBJ2-7
v_call: TRBV9
d_call: -

cdr3_aa: SARDFRADTEAF
j_call: TRBJ1-1
v_call: TRBV20-1
d_call: -

cdr3_aa: SPLAPAGGNTGELF
j_call: TRBJ2-2
v_call: TRBV20-1
d_call: TRBD2

cdr3_aa: ASSLLASTGELF
j_call: TRBJ2-2
v_call: TRBV7-2
d_call: -

cdr3_aa: SANYGQGAVDEQF
j_call: TRBJ2-1
v_call: TRBV20-1
d_call: TRBD1

cdr3_aa: AISEGGPGTQY
j_call: TRBJ2-5
v_call: TRBV10-3
d_call: -

cdr3_aa: ASSLSTEYNEQF
j_call: TRBJ2-1
v_call: TRBV7-3
d_call: -

cdr3_aa: ASSPLTSTDTQY
j_call: TRBJ2-3
v_call: TRBV3-1
d_call: -

cdr3_aa: ASSPGVTEQETQY
j_call: TRBJ2-5
v_call: TRBV6-5
d_call: -

cdr3_aa: SVRDRGSQETQY
j_call: TRBJ2-5
v_call: TRBV29-1
d_call: TRBD1

cdr3_aa: ASSYGSWATEKLF
j_call: TRBJ1-4
v_call: TRBV7-9
d_call: -